This T cell receptor beta chain was captured in a study of cytomegalovirus exposure and HLA in healthy donors. About the research overall: The 500 to 750 first-cohort repertoires and the roughly 120 validation repertoires shared the same platform, a later analysis reported. Study-wide results and caveats: Listed as cytomegalovirus-associated were over 150 TCR beta chains. A subsequent analysis found that TCR clusters from the first cohort also tended to co-occur in the roughly 120 validation repertoires, with around 94% of cluster scores above 0.

Concerning this clone: As yet, its antigen is unknown.

Sequencing was performed with immunoSEQ multiplex PCR; in TCRdb, only in-frame clones are kept and a portion is missing. Seen here are about 140,000 clones, approximately 87% observed once, and the top ten hold nearly 3%. Germline CDR1 is MRHNA and CDR2 is SNTAGT. This CDR3 has 14 residues. Trimming took 5 bases from V and 4 from J, leaving 14 bases between them. The donors were members of the roughly 120-subject validation cohort (separate from the approximately 670-subject first cohort). The sequencing input was PBMCs. The receptor was isolated from a man between 18 and 29 years old in good health and CMV-seronegative. V is TRBV6-4 and J is TRBJ1-2, with D possibly being TRBD1 (5 bases). The CDR3 spells CASSPQGFGYGYTF. The CDR3 DNA is TGTGCCAGCAGTCCTCAGGGATTTGGCTATGGCTACACCTTC.